What follows are 20 T cell receptor beta chains derived from one specimen sequenced in a study of cytomegalovirus exposure and HLA in healthy donors. The PCR contained 60 Vbeta and 13 Jbeta primers. TCRdb keeps only in-frame clones here, not all; method: immunoSEQ multiplex PCR. This sample carries tens of thousands of clones, roughly four fifths of them seen once, and the ten largest clones take about 8%. The specimen sequenced was PBMCs. Every receptor here comes from a woman younger than 45 in good health and CMV-seropositive.

The chain combines TRBV7-9 with TRBJ2-1; 7 bases are shared with TRBD2. Germline-derived CDR1 and CDR2 are SEHNR and FQNEAQ (reference sequence). The CDR3 runs 16 residues. J gave up 3 bases and V 6 bases, and 11 bases lay outside the gene matches. CDR3 residues: CASSTIGGGDYNEQFF. The DNA of the CDR3 is TGTGCCAGCAGTACAATCGGCGGGGGAGACTACAATGAGCAGTTCTTC.

The chain has TRBV6-6 and TRBJ1-6; the D is unclear. The V end was cut by 5 bases, the J end by 7 bases, with 15 bases between. Germline CDR1 reads MNHNY; CDR2 reads SVGAGI (reference sequence). This CDR3 has 15 amino acids. The CDR3 here is CASSLRERKNSPLHF. The DNA of the CDR3 is TGTGCCAGCAGTCTCCGGGAAAGGAAGAATTCACCCCTCCACTTT.

This clone occurred once. The CDR3 region is CASSESKGGQGVYEQYF. In DNA, the CDR3 is TGTGCCAGCAGTGAATCGAAGGGCGGACAGGGGGTATACGAGCAGTACTTC. The chain uses TRBV25-1 and TRBJ2-7; 10 bases line up with TRBD1. The CDR3 sequence is 17 residues long. Germline V gene sequence: CDR1 MGHDK, CDR2 SYGVNS. The J segment lost 4 bases and the V segment lost 1 base, leaving 10 bases of the junction unmatched.

The chain carries TRBV5-1 and TRBJ2-2; 13 bases map to TRBD2. V trimming: 6 bases; J trimming: 6 bases; junction bases outside the gene matches: 8. Germline V gene data show CDR1 as SGHRS and CDR2 as YFSETQ. The CDR3 is made up of 16 amino acids. The CDR3 region is CASTGLAGVAAGELFF. The CDR3 DNA follows: TGCGCCAGCACCGGACTAGCGGGAGTAGCCGCCGGGGAGCTGTTTTTT. Complete variable domain (other parts from reference TRBV5-1 and TRBJ2-2): KAGVTQTPRYLIKTRGQQVTLSCSPISGHRSVSWYQQTPGQGLQFLFEYFSETQRNKGNFPGRFSGRQFSNSRSEMNVSTLELGDSALYLCASTGLAGVAAGELFFGEGSRLTVL.

J is TRBJ1-6 and V is TRBV7-3; D is uncertain. CDR1 and CDR2 from the germline V gene are SGHTA and FQGTGA. This CDR3 region has 18 residues. V shed 1 base and J shed 5 bases, with 18 bases lying between them. The CDR3 sequence: CASSLRQNTVLDNSPLHF. In nucleotides, the CDR3 is TGTGCCAGCAGCTTAAGGCAGAATACCGTCCTTGATAATTCACCCCTCCACTTT.

The J gene is TRBJ2-1, the V gene TRBV5-5, with TRBD1 identical over 8 bases. J gave up 1 base and V 4 bases, and 7 bases lay outside the gene matches. This CDR3 has 16 residues. Germline CDR1 reads SGHKS; CDR2 reads YYEKEE (reference sequence). CDR3 sequence (DNA): TGTGCCAGCAGCCTACCAGGGGGCTTTTCCTACAATGAGCAGTTCTTC. Its translation: CASSLPGGFSYNEQFF.

The chain uses TRBV5-1 and TRBJ1-2; D unclear. Trimming shortened V by 0 bases and J by 4 bases, and 10 bases separated the two germline ends. Germline V gene lookup returns CDR1 SGHRS and CDR2 YFSETQ. CDR3 length: 14 amino acids. The CDR3 nucleotides read TGCGCCAGCAGCTTGGTTGGGGAGGGCTATGGCTACACCTTC. Translated, it gives CASSLVGEGYGYTF.

V gene TRBV10-3 combines with J gene TRBJ1-6; perhaps TRBD1 as D (6 bases). Trimming took off 6 bases at V and 7 bases at J, with 10 bases between the two ends. CDR1 is ENHRY and CDR2 is SYGVKD in the germline V gene. This CDR3 contains 13 residues. The CDR3 region has the DNA TGTGCCATCAGGGACAGAGAGAATTCACCCCTCCACTTT. Its translation: CAIRDRENSPLHF.

This chain uses TRBV9 with TRBJ2-3; 8 positions match TRBD2. This CDR3 has 15 amino acids. Germline values: CDR1 SGDLS, CDR2 YYNGEE. V lost 2 bases, J lost 2 bases, and 4 bases stayed unmatched. CDR3 region: CASSVGGEFTDTQYF. The CDR3, as DNA: TGTGCCAGCAGCGTCGGGGGGGAATTCACAGATACGCAGTATTTT.

The chain combines TRBV10-3 with TRBJ1-5; D remains unclear. CDR1 is ENHRY and CDR2 is SYGVKD in the germline V gene. V shed 2 bases and J shed 6 bases, with 8 bases lying between them. The CDR3 sequence is 13 residues long. The DNA for the CDR3 is TGTGCCATCAGTGAGGGCCTTGGTCAGCCCCAGCATTTT. Translation gives CAISEGLGQPQHF.

The chain links TRBV18 to TRBJ1-1, with 10 positions matching TRBD1. Germline V gene sequence: CDR1 KGHSH, CDR2 LQKENI. The CDR3 extends over 16 amino acids. V was pared by 6 bases and J by 4 bases, with 11 bases of the junction left unmatched. The CDR3 DNA reads as TGTGCCAGCTCCAGTCCCGGGACAGGGGACGGCACTGAAGCTTTCTTT. This codes for CASSSPGTGDGTEAFF.

V gene TRBV27 combines with J gene TRBJ1-1, with 9 bases fitting TRBD1. This CDR3 is built from 16 residues. Germline V gene lookup returns CDR1 MNHEY and CDR2 SMNVEV (reference sequence). With 0 bases clipped from V and 4 bases from J, the junction kept 6 bases outside the gene matches. CDR3 amino acids: CASSLSITGGGTEAFF. The CDR3 region has the DNA TGTGCCAGCAGTTTATCGATAACAGGGGGCGGCACTGAAGCTTTCTTT.

This clone was counted a single time. The chain uses TRBV30 and TRBJ1-6; 9 nucleotides match TRBD1. In germline, CDR1 is GTSNPN, CDR2 SVGIG (reference sequence). This CDR3 spans 15 amino acids. V lost 3 bases and J lost 10; bases outside the gene matches: 10. CDR3 sequence reads: CAWRTQGASRSPLHF. In nucleotides, the CDR3 is TGTGCCTGGAGGACACAGGGGGCCTCGAGATCACCCCTCCACTTT.

The CDR3 sequence is CASSLAGVNDIQYF. For the CDR3, the DNA is TGTGCCAGCAGTTTAGCGGGGGTAAATGACATTCAGTACTTC. The chain uses TRBV6-6 and TRBJ2-4, with 9 bases lining up with TRBD2. The CDR3 is made up of 14 amino acids. V lost 4 bases, J lost 8 bases, and 6 bases stayed unmatched. CDR1 and CDR2 from the germline V gene are MNHNY and SVGAGI (reference sequence).

The gene calls are TRBV5-6 and TRBJ2-7, with D possibly TRBD2 on 6 matching bases. This CDR3 has 15 residues. The germline V gene has CDR1 SGHDT and CDR2 YYEEEE. Trimming cost V 0 bases and J 2 bases, with 12 bases left between them. In DNA form, the CDR3 reads TGTGCCAGCAGCTTGGTAGGGGCGGGAACCTACGAGCAGTACTTC. Encoded protein: CASSLVGAGTYEQYF.

V usage is TRBV11-1 and J usage is TRBJ2-1; 12 bases match TRBD2. J lost 8 bases, V lost 5 bases, and 7 bases had no gene match. The CDR3 spans 15 residues. Germline V lookup: CDR1 SGHAT, CDR2 FQDESV (reference sequence). The CDR3 DNA follows: TGTGCCAGCAGCCCGTGGACTAGCGGGGTGGATGAGCAGTTCTTC. Protein sequence: CASSPWTSGVDEQFF.

CDR3 DNA sequence: TGTGCCAGCAGCCTCGAGGACTCCTACGAGCAGTACTTC. As protein: CASSLEDSYEQYF. The gene calls are TRBV9 and TRBJ2-7; D remains ambiguous. The CDR3 length is 13 residues. Germline V gene sequence: CDR1 SGDLS, CDR2 YYNGEE. Trimming shortened V by 4 bases and J by 0 bases, and 8 bases separated the two germline ends. Complete variable domain (other parts from reference TRBV9 and TRBJ2-7): DSGVTQTPKHLITATGQRVTLRCSPRSGDLSVYWYQQSLDQGLQFLIQYYNGEERAKGNILERFSAQQFPDLHSELNLSSLELGDSALYFCASSLEDSYEQYFGPGTRLTVT.

The rearrangement joins TRBV7-7 to TRBJ2-3; TRBD2 matches at 10 bases. This CDR3 has 15 amino acids. V was pared by 2 bases and J by 2 bases, with 1 base of the junction left unmatched. From germline, CDR1 is SSHAT and CDR2 FNYEAQ (reference sequence). CDR3 loop: CASSLTSGATDTQYF. CDR3 coding DNA: TGTGCCAGCAGCTTAACTAGCGGGGCCACAGATACGCAGTATTTT.

The chain couples TRBV5-4 to TRBJ1-2; 9 nucleotides align to TRBD1. Germline CDR1 and CDR2: SGHNT and YYREEE (reference sequence). V was clipped by 4 bases and J by 3 bases; unmatched bases: 10. The CDR3 runs 16 residues. The CDR3 loop reads CASSPNTGGAYYGYTF. The CDR3 bases are TGTGCCAGCAGCCCCAATACAGGGGGCGCTTACTATGGCTACACCTTC.

The chain is built from TRBV7-2 and TRBJ2-7, with TRBD2 matching over 7 bases. The CDR3 loop spans 14 amino acids. Germline lookup yields CDR1 SGHTA and CDR2 FQGNSA. J was trimmed by 3 bases and V by 6 bases; bases with no gene match: 8. CDR3 region: CASRFPASGYEQYF. The CDR3 region has the DNA TGTGCCAGCAGATTCCCGGCTAGCGGCTACGAGCAGTACTTC.